Below are 30 T cell receptor beta chains sequenced from a single sample in a study of cytomegalovirus exposure and HLA in healthy donors. Generated by immunoSEQ multiplex PCR, the TCRdb table keeps only in-frame clones and is missing some. Of under 250,000 clones in the sample, approximately 87% are singletons; the top ten hold around 5.6%. The source material was PBMCs. These receptors were collected from a woman aged 18-35 years in good health and CMV-seronegative.

V is TRBV30 and J is TRBJ2-7; D is unclear. CDR3 length equals 13 residues. V was shortened by 1 base and J by 1 base, with 8 bases between the two germline ends. CDR1 is GTSNPN and CDR2 is SVGIG in the germline V gene (reference sequence). CDR3 nucleotide sequence: TGTGCCTGGAGTGAACTTAATTCCTACGAGCAGTACTTC. This translates into CAWSELNSYEQYF.

The V and J genes are TRBV7-9 and TRBJ2-1; 9 positions agree with TRBD2. CDR1 and CDR2 (germline): SEHNR, FQNEAQ (reference sequence). V dropped 5 bases and J dropped 3; count of bases not matched to a gene: 14. The CDR3 loop spans 18 amino acids. The CDR3 bases are TGTGCCAGCAGCCCCGCCCGCCATAGCGGGAGAGACTACAATGAGCAGTTCTTC. It encodes CASSPARHSGRDYNEQFF.

The CDR3 here is CASSLSLAGHNEQFF. The CDR3 DNA is TGTGCCAGCAGTTTAAGCCTAGCGGGGCACAATGAGCAGTTCTTC. The chain combines TRBV27 with TRBJ2-1, with 9 nucleotides matching TRBD2. Looked up from germline, CDR1 is MNHEY and CDR2 is SMNVEV (reference sequence). V lost 2 bases and J lost 5; bases outside the gene matches: 4. The length of the CDR3 is 15 residues.

This rearrangement joins TRBV7-3 to TRBJ2-1; TRBD2 might be the D (7 bases). Trimming stripped 5 bases from V and 9 bases from J, with 17 bases between. This CDR3 spans 14 amino acids. CDR1 is SGHTA and CDR2 is FQGTGA in the germline V gene. CDR3 loop: CASSQGLAVGEQFF. The CDR3 DNA sequence: TGTGCCAGCAGCCAGGGGCTAGCGGTTGGTGAGCAGTTCTTC.

The V and J genes are TRBV19 and TRBJ1-2; D unresolved. The length of the CDR3 is 14 residues. Germline V gene data show CDR1 as LNHDA and CDR2 as SQIVND (reference sequence). V lost 6 bases and J 4 bases, leaving 15 bases between the germline ends. CDR3 sequence: CASRGVAFIYGYTF. Here the CDR3 DNA reads TGTGCCAGTAGGGGAGTCGCATTCATCTATGGCTACACCTTC.

The V and J genes are TRBV6-5 and TRBJ1-2; D uncertain. V was pared by 5 bases and J by 11 bases, with 18 bases between. The CDR3 totals 13 residues. CDR1 and CDR2 from the germline V gene are MNHEY and SVGAGI. CDR3 coding DNA: TGTGCCAGCAGTCCACCCTCCCTCCTGGGGTACACCTTC. The encoded protein is CASSPPSLLGYTF.

CDR3 in amino acids: CASSVVGRANTGELFF. DNA of the CDR3: TGTGCCAGCAGCGTAGTCGGGAGAGCGAACACCGGGGAGCTGTTTTTT. The chain has TRBV9 and TRBJ2-2; TRBD2 might be the D (6 bases). This CDR3 contains 16 residues. Germline CDR1 and CDR2: SGDLS and YYNGEE. The V gene lost 0 bases and the J gene lost 0 bases, with 9 bases spanning the gap.

J is TRBJ2-1 and V is TRBV6-1; 8 nucleotides agree with TRBD2. Germline V gives CDR1 MNHNS, CDR2 SASEGT. The CDR3 has 16 residues. The V gene end was trimmed by 4 bases and the J gene end by 2 bases; junction bases not matched to a gene: 7. CDR3 nucleotide sequence: TGTGCCAGCAGTGTTTCCCCGGGGGGGCCCTACAATGAGCAGTTCTTC. It yields the protein CASSVSPGGPYNEQFF.

This clone showed up just once. The chain carries TRBV9 and TRBJ1-3; D might be TRBD1 (6 bases). V lost 4 bases to trimming and J lost 0 bases, with 17 bases between them. The CDR3 has 17 residues. Germline loops: CDR1 SGDLS, CDR2 YYNGEE. The CDR3, as DNA: TGTGCCAGCAGCCTTCGACAGGTCCAATCCTCTGGAAACACCATATATTTT. Residues: CASSLRQVQSSGNTIYF. Variable domain in full (rest from reference TRBV9 and TRBJ1-3): DSGVTQTPKHLITATGQRVTLRCSPRSGDLSVYWYQQSLDQGLQFLIQYYNGEERAKGNILERFSAQQFPDLHSELNLSSLELGDSALYFCASSLRQVQSSGNTIYFGEGSWLTVV.

The chain combines TRBV29-1 with TRBJ1-3; no clear D. The CDR3 totals 11 residues. CDR1 is SQVTM, CDR2 ANQGSEA, per germline. Trimming left V 4 bases short and J 6 bases short, with 7 bases between. CDR3 coding DNA: TGCAGCGTTGGGACTTCAAACACCATATATTTT. Residues: CSVGTSNTIYF.

The chain is built from TRBV6-1 and TRBJ2-3; tentatively, D is TRBD2 (6 bases). This CDR3 comprises 13 residues. Trimming pared 10 bases from V and 2 bases from J, leaving 13 bases between. CDR1 MNHNS and CDR2 SASEGT come from the germline V gene. This CDR3 is CATGGGYTDTQYF. Written as DNA, the CDR3 is TGTGCCACCGGTGGGGGGTACACAGATACGCAGTATTTT.

The chain joins TRBV15 to TRBJ1-1; possibly TRBD1 for D (6 bases). The germline CDR1 and CDR2 sequences are LNHNV and YYDKDF (reference sequence). Trimming left V 8 bases short and J 8 bases short, with 12 bases between. This CDR3 contains 11 residues. CDR3 residues: CATSMGAEAFF. DNA for the CDR3: TGTGCCACCTCCATGGGGGCCGAAGCTTTCTTT. The whole variable domain, filled in from reference TRBV15 and TRBJ1-1, reads DAMVIQNPRYQVTQFGKPVTLSCSQTLNHNVMYWYQQKSSQAPKLLFHYYDKDFNNEADTPDNFQSRRPNTSFCFLDIRSPGLGDTAMYLCATSMGAEAFFGQGTRLTVV.

The chain links TRBV30 to TRBJ2-1; 13 bases line up with TRBD2. CDR1 and CDR2 (germline): GTSNPN, SVGIG (reference sequence). The CDR3 extends over 19 amino acids. V trimming: 3 bases; J trimming: 0 bases; junction bases outside the gene matches: 11. The CDR3 is CAWRPLGLAGPDSYNEQFF. The DNA of the CDR3 is TGTGCCTGGAGACCGTTGGGACTAGCGGGGCCGGACTCCTACAATGAGCAGTTCTTC.

The chain combines TRBV18 with TRBJ2-1; D may be TRBD2 (6 bases). Germline V CDR1 and CDR2: KGHSH, LQKENI. The V end lost 2 bases, the J end lost 2 bases, and 7 bases lay between the germline ends. This CDR3 has 14 residues. CDR3 coding DNA: TGTGCCAGCTCACCAGCGGGAACCTACAATGAGCAGTTCTTC. This sequence encodes CASSPAGTYNEQFF.

This clone was found once. The rearrangement uses TRBV7-8 and TRBJ2-1; D is perhaps TRBD1 (6 bases). Germline V gene data show CDR1 as SGHVS and CDR2 as FQNEAQ. The CDR3 covers 15 residues. With 4 bases removed from V and 10 bases from J, the gap between germline ends came to 20 bases. CDR3 sequence: CASSSNPGQYNEQFF. The CDR3 DNA reads as TGTGCCAGCAGCTCCAACCCCGGACAGTATAACGAGCAGTTCTTC.

The rearrangement links TRBV10-3 to TRBJ1-2, with D perhaps TRBD1 (6 bases). The CDR3 is made up of 19 amino acids. V was pared by 5 bases and J by 5 bases, with 30 bases between. Germline V gene data show CDR1 as ENHRY and CDR2 as SYGVKD. DNA for the CDR3: TGTGCCATCAGTCCAAATTTCGACAGGCCGGTGGGGCGCGGGTATGGCTACACCTTC. As protein: CAISPNFDRPVGRGYGYTF.

The rearrangement links TRBV7-9 to TRBJ2-7; perhaps D is TRBD1 or TRBD2 (5 bases each). This CDR3 has 15 residues. Germline loops: CDR1 SEHNR, CDR2 FQNEAQ (reference sequence). V lost 0 bases to trimming and J lost 5 bases, with 14 bases between them. The CDR3 loop is CASSLALYGDHEQYF. For the CDR3, the DNA is TGTGCCAGCAGCTTAGCGCTCTATGGGGACCACGAGCAGTACTTC.

The rearrangement uses TRBV4-1 and TRBJ1-4; the D is unclear. The germline gives CDR1 MGHRA, CDR2 YSYEKL. V was clipped by 4 bases and J by 8 bases, with 11 bases between them. The CDR3 is 13 residues long. The CDR3 nucleotides read TGCGCCAGCAGCCCCGTTATGGAAGAAAAACTGTTTTTT. Protein product: CASSPVMEEKLFF.

This chain's CDR3 is CASSFQTSRTGELFF. The CDR3, as DNA: TGTGCCAGCAGTTTTCAGACGTCACGGACCGGGGAGCTGTTTTTT. The chain carries TRBV27 and TRBJ2-2; D ambiguous. V was trimmed by 3 bases and J by 5 bases, leaving 13 bases between them. Germline CDR1 and CDR2: MNHEY and SMNVEV (reference sequence). This CDR3 is built from 15 residues.

V is TRBV6-1 and J is TRBJ1-5; a weak D match, TRBD1 (5 bases). The V gene lost 6 bases and the J gene lost 14 bases, with 23 bases spanning the gap. The CDR3 is 14 amino acids. The germline gives CDR1 MNHNS, CDR2 SASEGT. The CDR3 reads CASSESIWDPREHF. CDR3 bases: TGTGCCAGCAGCGAATCCATCTGGGACCCCCGGGAGCATTTT.

This chain joins TRBV10-3 and TRBJ2-7; TRBD1 agrees at 9 bases. Looked up from germline, CDR1 is ENHRY and CDR2 is SYGVKD. The CDR3 contains 15 residues. J gave up 0 bases and V 5 bases, and 5 bases lay outside the gene matches. This CDR3 is CAISTGQGTSYEQYF. CDR3 sequence (DNA): TGTGCCATCAGTACAGGACAGGGGACCTCCTACGAGCAGTACTTC.

With regard to this clone: A much larger clone differs from this one at a single base, so this may be a read error. This sample also contains other DNA sequences that code for the same CDR3. The V and J genes are TRBV5-4 and TRBJ1-5, with D uncertain. This CDR3 comprises 13 residues. Between the trimmed V and J ends, which lost 2 bases and 1 base, there was a span of 4 bases. Germline loops: CDR1 SGHNT, CDR2 YYREEE (reference sequence). In DNA, the CDR3 is TGTGCCAGCAGCTTTGACAGCAATCAGCCCCAGCATTTT. The encoded protein is CASSFDSNQPQHF.

This clone was seen a few times. V gene TRBV6-1 combines with J gene TRBJ2-5; D call uncertain. Looked up from germline, CDR1 is MNHNS and CDR2 is SASEGT. This CDR3 region has 13 residues. Deletions cut 7 bases from V and 5 bases from J, with 14 bases between. CDR3 nucleotide sequence: TGTGCCAGCAAATCGTCCGGTTGGGAGACCCAGTACTTC. Its translation is CASKSSGWETQYF.

The chain recombines TRBV30 with TRBJ1-2; no clear D gene. The CDR3 consists of 13 residues. The V gene's germline CDR1 is GTSNPN and CDR2 SVGIG (reference sequence). The V end lost 2 bases, the J end lost 5 bases, and 12 bases lay between the germline ends. CDR3 sequence (DNA): TGTGCCTGGAGTAGTTGGAAAAGATATGGCTACACCTTC. Protein product: CAWSSWKRYGYTF.

This chain connects TRBV5-4 to TRBJ2-5; TRBD2 might be the D (5 bases). CDR1 and CDR2 (germline): SGHNT, YYREEE (reference sequence). There are 13 residues in the CDR3. Trimming cost V 3 bases and J 4 bases, with 10 bases left between them. The CDR3, as DNA: TGTGCCAGCAGCTCACTAGTGCGAGAGACCCAGTACTTC. Its translation: CASSSLVRETQYF.

The table lists this clone with a count of one. The rearrangement uses TRBV7-9 and TRBJ2-2, with D perhaps matching TRBD1 (5 bases). The CDR3 runs 15 residues. Per the germline V gene, CDR1 is SEHNR and CDR2 is FQNEAQ (reference sequence). V shed 4 bases and J shed 6 bases, with 15 bases lying between them. CDR3 loop: CASSSPLRTSGELFF. DNA of the CDR3: TGTGCCAGCAGCTCACCACTACGGACATCCGGGGAGCTGTTTTTT.

The chain carries TRBV25-1 and TRBJ2-1, with 10 bases matching TRBD2. This CDR3 is 16 amino acids long. V lost 3 bases and J lost 5; bases outside the gene matches: 7. The germline V gene encodes CDR1 MGHDK and CDR2 SYGVNS. The CDR3 is CASSDGTSVNNNEQFF. CDR3 DNA: TGTGCCAGCAGTGACGGGACTAGCGTGAACAACAATGAGCAGTTCTTC.

This chain links TRBV29-1 with TRBJ2-3; the D call may be TRBD1 or TRBD2 (5 bases each). The CDR3 has 13 amino acids. V lost 5 bases and J lost 0, with 9 bases in between. Germline CDR1 reads SQVTM; CDR2 reads ANQGSEA. The DNA of the CDR3 is TGCAGCGTTTGGGGCGGGAGCACAGATACGCAGTATTTT. It encodes CSVWGGSTDTQYF.

The rearrangement links TRBV13 to TRBJ2-1, with TRBD2 identical over 9 bases. The CDR3 has 15 residues. Germline V gene lookup returns CDR1 PRHDT and CDR2 FYEKMQ (reference sequence). The ends lost 5 bases at V and 1 base at J; junction bases unmatched: 3. The CDR3 protein is CASSLSGGSYNEQFF. Here the CDR3 DNA reads TGTGCCAGCAGCCTTAGCGGGGGATCCTACAATGAGCAGTTCTTC.

J is TRBJ1-2 and V is TRBV6-1; no clear D. Between the trimmed V and J ends, which lost 3 bases and 3 bases, there was a span of 17 bases. The V gene's germline CDR1 is MNHNS and CDR2 SASEGT. CDR3 length equals 16 residues. CDR3: CASSEIFGASDYGYTF. The CDR3 nucleotides are TGTGCCAGCAGTGAGATTTTCGGTGCCAGTGACTATGGCTACACCTTC.